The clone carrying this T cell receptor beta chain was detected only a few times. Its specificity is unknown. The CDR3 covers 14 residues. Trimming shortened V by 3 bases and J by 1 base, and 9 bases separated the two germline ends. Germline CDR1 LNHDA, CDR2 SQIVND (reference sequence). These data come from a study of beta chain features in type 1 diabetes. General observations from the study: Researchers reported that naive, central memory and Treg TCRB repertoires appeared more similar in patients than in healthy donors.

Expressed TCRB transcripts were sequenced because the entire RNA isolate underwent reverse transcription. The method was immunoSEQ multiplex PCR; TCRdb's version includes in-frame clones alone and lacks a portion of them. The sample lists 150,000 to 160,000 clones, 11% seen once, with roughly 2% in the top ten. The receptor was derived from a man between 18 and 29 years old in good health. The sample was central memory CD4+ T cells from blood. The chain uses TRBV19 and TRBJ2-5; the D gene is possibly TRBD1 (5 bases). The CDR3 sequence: CASSMGQAQETQYF. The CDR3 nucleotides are TGTGCCAGTAGTATGGGGCAGGCCCAAGAGACCCAGTACTTC.